What follows are 8 T cell receptor beta chains derived from one specimen sequenced in a study of CD8 T cells in ankylosing spondylitis. The antigens of these receptors remain unknown. The study, taken as a whole, reports: A TCR beta motif of eight highly homologous variants appeared characteristic of ankylosing spondylitis blood.

Each CDR3 protein is one row after TCRdb ran MiXCR on the 5' RACE reads. The sample shows around 130,000 distinct CDR3 sequences, 17% of them seen only once. Source material: blood, either unsorted or a sorted T cell fraction (not recorded which). These receptors all stem from a male donor with ankylosing spondylitis.

This clonotype has a handful of counts. The rearrangement joins TRBV27 to TRBJ2-1; D is undetermined. Per germline, CDR1 MNHEY and CDR2 SMNVEV (reference sequence). This CDR3 is built from 15 residues. The germline V and J ends were trimmed by 6 bases and 4 bases, with 16 bases remaining between them. The CDR3, as DNA: TGTGCCAGCAGCCAAGACACGCCACCTTACAATGAGCAGTTCTTC. Its translation: CASSQDTPPYNEQFF.

The gene calls are TRBV10-3 and TRBJ2-3; perhaps TRBD2 as D (5 bases). Per the germline V gene, CDR1 is ENHRY and CDR2 is SYGVKD. Trimming took off 2 bases at V and 2 bases at J, with 20 bases between the two ends. This CDR3 has 18 amino acids. The CDR3 sequence: CAISELQRSIRFTDTQYF. CDR3 coding DNA: TGTGCCATCAGTGAGCTCCAGCGGAGTATTAGGTTCACAGATACGCAGTATTTT.

The rearrangement joins TRBV4-1 to TRBJ2-1, with 11 bases identical to TRBD2. V lost 6 bases to trimming and J lost 0 bases; unmatched junction nucleotides: 10. The CDR3 is made up of 18 amino acids. Germline lookup yields CDR1 MGHRA and CDR2 YSYEKL. The CDR3 loop is CASRPGTSGPSSYNEQFF. The CDR3 DNA reads as TGCGCCAGCAGACCCGGGACTAGCGGTCCGAGCTCCTACAATGAGCAGTTCTTC.

This clonotype was detected only once. Possible read error: a much larger clone is one base away. The chain has TRBV12-3 or TRBV12-4 and TRBJ2-2, with 7 bases that match TRBD1. The CDR3 is made up of 16 amino acids. Trimming removed 5 bases from V and 5 bases from J; junction bases left unmatched: 11. The CDR3 sequence: CASSQGERAKTGELFF. DNA for the CDR3: TGTGCCAGCAGTCAGGGGGAGAGGGCAAAAACCGGGGAGCTGTTTTTT.

The chain employs TRBV6-5 and TRBJ2-7; D not certain. The CDR3 runs 15 residues. Germline lookup yields CDR1 MNHEY and CDR2 SVGAGI. Trimming removed 0 bases from V and 3 bases from J, with 12 bases in between. The chain's CDR3 is CASSYSSSWNYEQYF. CDR3 DNA: TGTGCCAGCAGTTACTCGTCGTCCTGGAACTACGAGCAGTACTTC.

Only a few counts were recorded for this clonotype. The CDR3 DNA sequence: TGTGCCAGCAGCAAAACCACCATCGGGACAGAGGAGGGTTGGCCCTATGGCTACACCTTC. Amino acids: CASSKTTIGTEEGWPYGYTF. The chain has TRBV21-1 and TRBJ1-2; the table's D call of TRBD1 was not tested on the DNA. TRBV21-1 is deemed a pseudogene. The CDR3 spans 20 residues.

This clonotype showed up just a few times. The chain employs TRBV5-1 and TRBJ2-7, with 11 bases aligning to TRBD2. The CDR3 runs 15 residues. Per germline, CDR1 SGHRS and CDR2 YFSETQ. Trimming took 1 base from V and 4 from J; bases not matched to a gene: 4. The CDR3, as DNA: TGCGCCAGCAGCTTGACCCTAGCGGGAGGATACGAGCAGTACTTC. Its translation is CASSLTLAGGYEQYF.

This clonotype has only a few counts. This chain uses TRBV2 with TRBJ2-6; TRBD2 might be the D (5 bases). Trimming took 6 bases from V and 2 from J, leaving 11 bases between them. The V gene's germline CDR1 is SNHLY and CDR2 FYNNEI. The CDR3 covers 15 residues. The CDR3 region is CASSQGGPGANVLTF. Here the CDR3 DNA reads TGTGCCAGCAGCCAAGGAGGACCTGGGGCCAACGTCCTGACTTTC.